The 2 T cell receptor beta chains presented below share a single source sample, sequenced in a study of blood T cell repertoires in COVID-19. Only in-frame clones appear in the TCRdb table, and some are missing; sequencing was by immunoSEQ multiplex PCR. The sample lists around 140,000 clones, approximately 89% seen once, with roughly an eighth in the top ten. Sequenced: peripheral blood. The receptors stem from a woman aged 70-85 years with COVID-19, enrolled during active disease.

This chain links TRBV18 with TRBJ1-1; D is possibly TRBD1 (6 bases). Looked up from germline, CDR1 is KGHSH and CDR2 is LQKENI. The CDR3 length is 17 residues. The V end lost 2 bases, the J end lost 5 bases, and 21 bases lay between the germline ends. The CDR3 bases are TGTGCCAGCTCACCAGTAGTAGTATACAGGGAGGGGACTGAAGCTTTCTTT. Protein sequence: CASSPVVVYREGTEAFF.

This clone has just one count. The V and J genes are TRBV18 and TRBJ2-1; 9 bases are a match to TRBD1. Germline V lookup: CDR1 KGHSH, CDR2 LQKENI. With V trimmed by 0 bases and J by 0 bases, 9 bases remained unmatched. CDR3 length: 19 amino acids. In DNA, the CDR3 is TGTGCCAGCTCACCACCGGGACAGGGAACTGGGGGCTCCTACAATGAGCAGTTCTTC. Amino acids: CASSPPGQGTGGSYNEQFF.